Shown below are 29 T cell receptor beta chains from a single sample sequenced in a study of shared clonotypes between healthy human individuals (dated by TCRdb to about 2020). The library was built by means of the immunoSEQ multiplex PCR assay. In its TCRdb copy, this immuneACCESS table keeps in-frame sequences only and misses some clones. Where compared with another copy, unresolved V genes explain less than half of these, and the others have no known cause. Present in this sample are under 1,900,000 clones, about 98.5% of which were seen just once. The leading ten clones occupy 0.36% of the sample. Sequenced sample: naive CD4+ T cells sorted from blood. The meaning of the sample's cell subset or site label: CD45RA+ positively selected. The receptors were sampled from a man younger than 40 in good health.

The chain is built from TRBV5-1 and TRBJ2-7; 12 positions match TRBD2. Germline values: CDR1 SGHRS, CDR2 YFSETQ. V gave up 5 bases and J gave up 5 bases; unmatched junction bases: 8. CDR3 length: 15 residues. The CDR3 is CASRALAGGGHEQYF. The CDR3, as DNA: TGCGCCAGCAGAGCCCTAGCGGGAGGGGGACACGAGCAGTACTTC.

This rearrangement joins TRBV7-9 to TRBJ2-1; 7 nucleotides match TRBD1. The CDR3 covers 16 residues. Germline lookup yields CDR1 SEHNR and CDR2 FQNEAQ (reference sequence). With 4 bases clipped from V and 2 bases from J, the junction kept 8 bases outside the gene matches. In DNA form, the CDR3 reads TGTGCCAGCAGCTCCATCCAGGACAGGCCCTACAATGAGCAGTTCTTC. This translates into CASSSIQDRPYNEQFF.

The chain combines TRBV2 with TRBJ2-2; D could derive from TRBD1 or TRBD2 (6 bases each). The CDR3 sequence is 13 residues long. Germline V gene data show CDR1 as SNHLY and CDR2 as FYNNEI. The germline V and J ends were trimmed by 8 bases and 6 bases, with 13 bases remaining between them. CDR3 loop: CASGGGGSGELFF. CDR3 in DNA: TGTGCCAGCGGCGGAGGGGGGTCCGGGGAGCTGTTTTTT.

The chain links TRBV7-3 to TRBJ2-1, with TRBD2 matching over 10 bases. With V trimmed by 3 bases and J by 5 bases, 7 bases remained unmatched. The CDR3 totals 16 residues. The germline CDR1 and CDR2 sequences are SGHTA and FQGTGA. This chain's CDR3 is CASSFSSGSINNEQFF. The CDR3 DNA sequence: TGTGCCAGCAGCTTTTCTAGCGGGAGTATCAACAATGAGCAGTTCTTC.

This chain joins TRBV6-4 and TRBJ1-5; D gene ambiguous. This CDR3 is 14 amino acids long. The germline CDR1 and CDR2 sequences are MRHNA and SNTAGT. Deletions cut 3 bases from V and 6 bases from J, with 12 bases between. This CDR3 is CASSEGRGSQPQHF. CDR3 DNA sequence: TGTGCCAGCAGTGAAGGGCGAGGGAGTCAGCCCCAGCATTTT.

The J gene is TRBJ2-1, the V gene TRBV7-8; D gene uncertain. Trimming pared 7 bases from V and 2 bases from J, leaving 15 bases between. The germline V gene has CDR1 SGHVS and CDR2 FQNEAQ. This CDR3 spans 15 amino acids. This chain's CDR3 is CASTTTSVPYNEQFF. CDR3 DNA: TGTGCCAGCACCACTACCTCGGTACCCTACAATGAGCAGTTCTTC.

The V and J genes are TRBV7-2 and TRBJ2-1, with 7 bases identical to TRBD2. With 1 base clipped from V and 3 bases from J, the junction kept 6 bases outside the gene matches. The CDR3 is made up of 16 amino acids. Looked up from germline, CDR1 is SGHTA and CDR2 is FQGNSA. The DNA of the CDR3 is TGTGCCAGCAGCTTAGGGGAGGGGAGACGCTACAATGAGCAGTTCTTC. The encoded protein is CASSLGEGRRYNEQFF.

This clone was recorded only once. The chain joins TRBV18 to TRBJ2-3; 7 nucleotides line up with TRBD1. With V trimmed by 1 base and J by 4 bases, 5 bases remained unmatched. CDR3 length: 15 amino acids. CDR1 and CDR2 (germline): KGHSH, LQKENI. This chain's CDR3 is CASSPRRQGADTQYF. CDR3 nucleotides: TGTGCCAGCTCACCACGTAGACAGGGCGCAGATACGCAGTATTTT.

The V gene is TRBV11-3, the J gene TRBJ2-3; TRBD2 matches 9 bases. The CDR3 runs to 14 residues. V lost 5 bases, J lost 4 bases, and 4 bases stayed unmatched. The germline gives CDR1 SGHNT, CDR2 YENEEA. In DNA, the CDR3 is TGTGCCAGCAGCGCGGGAGGGGGGGCAGATACGCAGTATTTT. It specifies CASSAGGGADTQYF.

The chain joins TRBV28 to TRBJ2-7, with D perhaps matching TRBD1 (5 bases). Germline V gene data show CDR1 as MDHEN and CDR2 as SYDVKM. CDR3 size: 13 residues. Trimming removed 7 bases at V and 2 bases at J, with 12 bases between. The CDR3 is CASISSDTYEQYF. DNA of the CDR3: TGTGCCAGCATCTCATCGGACACCTACGAGCAGTACTTC.

The J gene is TRBJ1-5, the V gene TRBV4-1; D might be TRBD1 (5 bases). The germline CDR1 and CDR2 sequences are MGHRA and YSYEKL. The CDR3 is 14 amino acids. V was pared by 1 base and J by 7 bases, with 11 bases between. The CDR3 spells CASSQGGFGQPQHF. The CDR3 coding sequence is TGCGCCAGCAGCCAAGGGGGGTTCGGGCAGCCCCAGCATTTT.

V is TRBV18 and J is TRBJ1-3; D remains ambiguous. Looked up from germline, CDR1 is KGHSH and CDR2 is LQKENI. The CDR3 runs 15 residues. Trimming took off 3 bases at V and 0 bases at J, with 9 bases between the two ends. CDR3 sequence: CASSPNFSSGNTIYF. In DNA form, the CDR3 reads TGTGCCAGCTCACCTAATTTTTCCTCTGGAAACACCATATATTTT.

The J gene is TRBJ2-5, the V gene TRBV5-4; maybe TRBD2 (5 bases). Germline V gene data show CDR1 as SGHNT and CDR2 as YYREEE (reference sequence). The ends were cut back, 0 bases at V and 5 bases at J, with 11 bases in the middle. The CDR3 has 14 amino acids. The CDR3 DNA follows: TGTGCCAGCAGCTTGGGTTTAGCGAGTGAGACCCAGTACTTC. This codes for CASSLGLASETQYF.

The chain links TRBV19 to TRBJ2-7; D might be TRBD1 (5 bases). CDR1 LNHDA and CDR2 SQIVND come from the germline V gene (reference sequence). The CDR3 runs 15 residues. Between the trimmed V and J ends, which lost 5 bases and 0 bases, there was a span of 14 bases. CDR3 loop: CASSVQGSGSYEQYF. CDR3 bases: TGTGCCAGTAGTGTCCAGGGAAGTGGCTCCTACGAGCAGTACTTC.

This clone was counted a single time. J is TRBJ1-1 and V is TRBV2; the D gene is possibly TRBD1 (6 bases). The CDR3 spans 13 residues. V lost 5 bases to trimming and J lost 4 bases, with 11 bases between them. Germline CDR1 reads SNHLY; CDR2 reads FYNNEI. The DNA for the CDR3 is TGTGCCAGCAGTTACAGGGTCGGCACTGAAGCTTTCTTT. This gives the protein CASSYRVGTEAFF.

Remarks on this clone: One junction end disagrees with the germline gene, perhaps due to a read error. Written as DNA, the CDR3 is TGTGCTAGCAGCACCAGACTAGCGGGAGGCGGGGAGACCCAGTACTTC. As protein: CASSTRLAGGGETQYF. V and J are TRBV7-7 and TRBJ2-5, with 13 bases identical to TRBD2. Germline V gene data show CDR1 as SSHAT and CDR2 as FNYEAQ (reference sequence). The CDR3 is 16 amino acids.

This clone was observed once. The chain joins TRBV18 to TRBJ1-5, with D tentatively TRBD1 (6 bases). The CDR3 sequence is 14 residues long. Germline values: CDR1 KGHSH, CDR2 LQKENI. V was clipped by 8 bases and J by 3 bases, with 14 bases between them. Written as DNA, the CDR3 is TGTGCCAGCACCCCGACAGGAGACAATCAGCCCCAGCATTTT. Encoded protein: CASTPTGDNQPQHF.

Only one count was recorded for this clone. The chain joins TRBV9 to TRBJ2-1; the match to TRBD2 covers 12 bases. The CDR3 runs 19 residues. CDR1 is SGDLS, CDR2 YYNGEE, per germline. V was pared by 0 bases and J by 7 bases, with 14 bases of the junction left unmatched. Here the CDR3 reads CASSVGPWLAGGLGNEQFF. CDR3 nucleotides: TGTGCCAGCAGCGTAGGACCGTGGCTAGCGGGAGGGTTGGGGAATGAGCAGTTCTTC.

The V gene is TRBV9, the J gene TRBJ1-1; TRBD1 aligns across 8 bases. The J segment lost 1 base and the V segment lost 2 bases, leaving 7 bases of the junction unmatched. The CDR3 runs to 16 residues. Per germline, CDR1 SGDLS and CDR2 YYNGEE. The CDR3 region has the DNA TGTGCCAGCAGCGTGGGCAGGGGGCCGGGGAACACTGAAGCTTTCTTT. Translated: CASSVGRGPGNTEAFF.

The chain couples TRBV9 to TRBJ1-5; maybe TRBD1 (5 bases). CDR1 and CDR2 (germline): SGDLS, YYNGEE. Trimming cost V 0 bases and J 0 bases, with 7 bases left between them. The CDR3 runs to 15 residues. The CDR3 protein is CASSVAGLSNQPQHF. As DNA, the CDR3 is TGTGCCAGCAGCGTAGCAGGGCTTAGCAATCAGCCCCAGCATTTT.

The rearrangement links TRBV6-1 to TRBJ2-7; D unclear. The V and J ends lost 4 bases and 7 bases respectively, with 17 bases between them. CDR3 length equals 14 residues. Germline-derived CDR1 and CDR2 are MNHNS and SASEGT. In DNA form, the CDR3 reads TGTGCCAGCAGTGTATCACGGATGAATGGGGAGCAGTACTTC. It translates to CASSVSRMNGEQYF.

The V call is TRBV4-1, the J call TRBJ1-5; no definite D call. V was pared by 0 bases and J by 5 bases, with 11 bases between. Germline CDR1 MGHRA, CDR2 YSYEKL. The CDR3 totals 15 residues. DNA for the CDR3: TGCGCCAGCAGCCAAGAGACGGGTGGGGATCAGCCCCAGCATTTT. Its protein product is CASSQETGGDQPQHF.

The chain employs TRBV12-5 and TRBJ2-1, with TRBD2 matching 12 bases. The germline V gene encodes CDR1 LGHNT and CDR2 FRNRAP. The CDR3 is 22 amino acids. Trimming removed 3 bases from V and 0 bases from J; junction bases left unmatched: 18. CDR3 sequence (DNA): TGTGCTAGTGGTTTCCCCCCCCTACTAGCGGGAGGAATCCCCAGCTCCTACAATGAGCAGTTCTTC. This encodes CASGFPPLLAGGIPSSYNEQFF.

This chain links TRBV19 with TRBJ1-2; a possible D gene is TRBD1 (6 bases). Per the germline V gene, CDR1 is LNHDA and CDR2 is SQIVND (reference sequence). CDR3 length equals 18 residues. Between the trimmed V and J ends, which lost 5 bases and 0 bases, there was a span of 22 bases. The CDR3 coding sequence is TGTGCCAGTAGTCCCCCTTTTTTTGGGACATCGCCTAACTATGGCTACACCTTC. Translating it yields CASSPPFFGTSPNYGYTF.

This clone came up once. This chain connects TRBV5-5 to TRBJ2-3; 11 bases agree with TRBD2. The germline V gene encodes CDR1 SGHKS and CDR2 YYEKEE (reference sequence). This CDR3 is 16 amino acids long. After removal of 3 bases from V and 2 bases from J, the junction contained 5 bases not matched to a gene. The CDR3 DNA follows: TGTGCCAGCAGCTGGTTTAGCGGGAGGGCCACAGATACGCAGTATTTT. Amino acids: CASSWFSGRATDTQYF.

The chain recombines TRBV6-1 with TRBJ1-2; maybe TRBD1 (6 bases). CDR1 MNHNS and CDR2 SASEGT come from the germline V gene. V was shortened by 7 bases and J by 6 bases, with 9 bases between the two germline ends. This CDR3 is 11 amino acids long. Here the CDR3 reads CASTRQDGYTF. DNA of the CDR3: TGTGCCAGCACTCGACAGGATGGCTACACCTTC.

About this clone: The sample has other DNA sequences that encode this CDR3 too. V and J are TRBV28 and TRBJ2-7; D remains unclear. Trimming stripped 2 bases from V and 8 bases from J, with 13 bases between. The CDR3 is made up of 13 amino acids. Per the germline V gene, CDR1 is MDHEN and CDR2 is SYDVKM. Here the CDR3 reads CASSLPPAEQQYF. CDR3 bases: TGTGCCAGCAGTTTACCTCCCGCTGAGCAGCAGTACTTC.

As to this clone: The junction does not match germline at one end; this may be a read error. The chain is built from TRBV7-2 and TRBJ2-3, with 9 bases identical to TRBD2. Germline V gene sequence: CDR1 SGHTA, CDR2 FQGNSA. This CDR3 has 12 amino acids. The CDR3 bases are TGTGCCAGCAGCGCCCGACTAGCGGCTCCGAATTTT. Translating gives CASSARLAAPNF.

The chain carries TRBV14 and TRBJ2-1, with D maybe TRBD2 (5 bases). V dropped 0 bases and J dropped 10 bases, with 19 bases sitting between them. CDR3 length: 16 amino acids. The V gene's germline CDR1 is SGHDN and CDR2 FVKESK. The CDR3 here is CASSQDLVGLLKEQFF. CDR3 DNA sequence: TGTGCCAGCAGCCAAGATCTTGTCGGACTCCTAAAAGAGCAGTTCTTC.